This T cell receptor beta chain was retrieved from a study of cytomegalovirus exposure and HLA in healthy donors (dated by TCRdb to about 2017). Looking at the study overall: According to a later analysis, one platform produced both the approximately 110 validation repertoires and the roughly 650 repertoires of the first cohort. The study was designed to test whether signatures of past pathogen exposure could be identified by cataloging public T cell receptors. A separate validation cohort of 100 to 150 different subjects was used in addition to the roughly 640-subject first cohort. The study combined high-throughput TCR immunosequencing, statistical association of individual TCRs with disease status, and machine learning to predict cytomegalovirus infection status.

Regarding this clone: Its antigen remains undetermined. No much larger clone exists at a distance of one base, and base qualities are not known.

General conclusions and limits of the study: Most TCR sequences were observed very rarely across donors, whereas some public TCRs were present in many individuals. In a later analysis, TCRs clustered in the first cohort were found to also tend to co-occur in the roughly 120 validation repertoires, with approximately 93% of cluster scores above 0. Cytomegalovirus status was reported to be diagnosed by the classifier with high specificity and sensitivity in both the original and validation cohorts. The study gave a list of around 170 TCR beta chains associated with cytomegalovirus. The authors suggested that the approach could potentially be generalized to other disease states and immunological phenotypes. A later analysis had no HLA typing for the validation cohort, so co-occurrence there was scored across all 110 or so repertoires. Three of the identified cytomegalovirus-associated TCR beta chains were confirmed in vitro to be specific for cytomegalovirus antigens.

Receptor amplification or capture employed the immunoSEQ multiplex PCR assay. The authors' analysis ran thus. A statistical classification framework was developed to diagnose cytomegalovirus status using the catalog of TCR beta chain sequences. Imported from immuneACCESS, the table was reduced by TCRdb to in-frame sequences with V and J called. These copies leave out some clones; in studies compared against another copy, an unresolved V gene accounts for under half, and the cause of the remainder is not known. The D gene and trimming were derived from the DNA, and the V and J assignments and clone size from that table. Recorded for this sample are roughly 150,000 clones; about 89% of them occurred a single time. Jointly, the top ten make up 3.3% of the sample. Separate from the roughly 650-subject first cohort, the validation cohort of over 90 subjects was the group to which the donors belonged.

V gives up 5 bases and J gives up 2 bases, and the segment between their germline ends measures 10 bases. Reading from cysteine to phenylalanine, the CDR3 counts 14 amino acids. Only the CDR3 DNA stays, 42 bases, in frame from base 1. CDR1 and CDR2 (MGHDK, SYGVNS) derive from the germline V gene. The chain is made from TRBV25-1 and TRBJ1-3; TRBD1 is possibly the D segment (6 matching bases). Sample: PBMCs. The TCR was taken from a woman between 18 and 29 years old in good health and CMV-seropositive. The CDR3 reads as follows: CASSPAGAGNTIYF. The DNA is TGTGCCAGCAGTCCCGCAGGGGCTGGAAACACCATATATTTT.